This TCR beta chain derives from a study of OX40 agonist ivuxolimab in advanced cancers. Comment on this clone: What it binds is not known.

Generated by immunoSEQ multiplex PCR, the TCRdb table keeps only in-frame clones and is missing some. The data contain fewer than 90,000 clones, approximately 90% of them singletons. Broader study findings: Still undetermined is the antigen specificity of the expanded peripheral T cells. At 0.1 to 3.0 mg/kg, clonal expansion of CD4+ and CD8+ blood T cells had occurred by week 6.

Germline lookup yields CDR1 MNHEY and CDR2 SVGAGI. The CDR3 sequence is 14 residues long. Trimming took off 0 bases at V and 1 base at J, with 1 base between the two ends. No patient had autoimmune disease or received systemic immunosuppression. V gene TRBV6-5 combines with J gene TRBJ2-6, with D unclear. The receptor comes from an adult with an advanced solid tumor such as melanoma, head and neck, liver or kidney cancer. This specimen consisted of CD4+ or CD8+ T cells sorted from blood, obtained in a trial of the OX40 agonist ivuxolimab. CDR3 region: CASSYSSGANVLTF. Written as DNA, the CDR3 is TGTGCCAGCAGTTACTCATCTGGGGCCAACGTCCTGACTTTC.